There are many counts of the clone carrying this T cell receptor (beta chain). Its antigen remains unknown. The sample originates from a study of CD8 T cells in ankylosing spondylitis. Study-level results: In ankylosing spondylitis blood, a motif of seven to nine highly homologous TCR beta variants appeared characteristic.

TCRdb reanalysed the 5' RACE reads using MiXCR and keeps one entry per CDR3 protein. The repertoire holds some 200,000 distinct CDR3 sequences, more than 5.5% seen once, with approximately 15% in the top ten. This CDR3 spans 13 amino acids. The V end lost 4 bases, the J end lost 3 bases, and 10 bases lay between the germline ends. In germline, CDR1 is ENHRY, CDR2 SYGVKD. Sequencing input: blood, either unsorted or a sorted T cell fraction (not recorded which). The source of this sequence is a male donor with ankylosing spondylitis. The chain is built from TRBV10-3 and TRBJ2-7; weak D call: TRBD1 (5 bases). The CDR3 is CAISAPDNYEQYF. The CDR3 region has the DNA TGTGCCATCAGTGCTCCGGACAACTACGAGCAGTACTTC.